The 2 T cell receptor beta chains below were found in one sample sequenced in a study of CD8 T cells in Susac syndrome. An input of roughly 0.5 to 1 ug of RNA was subjected to reverse transcription using random hexamers. TCRdb re-analysed the immunoSEQ multiplex PCR reads in MiXCR, keeping a single row per CDR3 protein. The sample holds 150,000 to 200,000 distinct CDR3 sequences, around 93% seen once. The sample taken for sequencing was CD4+ T cells from PBMCs. The source is a human donor in good health.

V gene TRBV6-2 or TRBV6-3 combines with J gene TRBJ2-3; 16 bases match TRBD2. Germline CDR1 and CDR2: MNHEY and SVGEGT. V lost 5 bases to trimming and J lost 2 bases; unmatched junction nucleotides: 4. The CDR3 loop spans 17 amino acids. The CDR3 sequence is CASSHGTSGGATDTQYF. The CDR3 region has the DNA TGTGCCAGCAGTCACGGGACTAGCGGGGGGGCCACAGATACGCAGTATTTT.

The CDR3 DNA follows: TGTGCCAGCAGTTCTCGACAGGGTGGGAGAGCGGCCCAGTACTTC. This encodes CASSSRQGGRAAQYF. The genes are TRBV6-5 and TRBJ2-5; TRBD1 agrees at 7 bases. This CDR3 region has 15 residues. J lost 9 bases, V lost 4 bases, and 14 bases had no gene match. The germline CDR1 and CDR2 sequences are MNHEY and SVGAGI.